What follows are 31 T cell receptor beta chains derived from one specimen sequenced in a study. TCRdb analysed the 5' RACE reads with MiXCR anew, one entry per CDR3 protein. Altogether over 50,000 distinct CDR3 sequences are present, almost 30% being singletons, with the ten largest covering over 2%. The specimen was tumor-infiltrating naive CD4+ T cells sorted from the breast tumor. Documented subset: naive CD4+ T cells, CD4+CD45RA+CD25-. These receptors originate from a female donor with breast cancer.

There are a few counts of this clonotype. This CDR3 reads CASSPHRGLSNQPQHF. The DNA for the CDR3 is TGTGCCAGCAGCCCCCACAGGGGGCTGAGCAATCAGCCCCAGCATTTT. This sequence joins TRBV6-2 or TRBV6-3 and TRBJ1-5; 9 nucleotides line up with TRBD1. The CDR3 has 16 amino acids. V was clipped by 6 bases and J by 1 base; unmatched bases: 7. CDR1 and CDR2 (germline): MNHEY, SVGEGT.

This clonotype has more than one count but fewer than ten. The chain couples TRBV3-1 to TRBJ1-6, with 11 bases that match TRBD1. The J segment lost 9 bases and the V segment lost 3 bases, leaving 7 bases of the junction unmatched. The length of the CDR3 is 16 residues. The germline CDR1 and CDR2 sequences are LGHDT and YNNKEL (reference sequence). As DNA, the CDR3 is TGTGCCAGCAGCCAGACCCGGACAGGGGGCAGTTCACCCCTCCACTTT. It yields the protein CASSQTRTGGSSPLHF.

Of note for this clonotype: A read error may be the cause here, since a much bigger clone is one base away. This is likely a read error, given that the CDR3 carries no conserved phenylalanine or tryptophan at its end. V is TRBV4-2 and J is TRBJ2-2, with 9 bases that match TRBD2. This CDR3 comprises 16 residues. Germline CDR1 LGHNA, CDR2 YNFKEQ. The V segment lost 0 bases and the J segment 1 base; nucleotides outside the gene matches: 0. Here the CDR3 reads CASSQEAGGNTGELFS. CDR3 bases: TGTGCCAGCAGCCAAGAAGCGGGAGGGAACACCGGGGAGCTGTTTTCT.

V gene TRBV7-9 combines with J gene TRBJ1-2; 8 bases align to TRBD1. Trimming at V came to 3 bases and at J to 5 bases, leaving 5 bases not matched to a gene. This CDR3 has 14 residues. CDR1 and CDR2 from the germline V gene are SEHNR and FQNEAQ (reference sequence). The CDR3 DNA reads as TGTGCCAGCAGCTTCGGTGGACAGGGATATGGCTACACCTTC. Amino acids: CASSFGGQGYGYTF.

Of note for this clonotype: With a much larger clone just one base away, this may be a read error. The V and J genes are TRBV4-1 and TRBJ1-4, with D maybe TRBD1 (5 bases). CDR3 length: 15 residues. Germline CDR1 is MGHRA and CDR2 is YSYEKL. In DNA form, the CDR3 reads TGCGCCAGCAGCCAAGGACAGACAACTAATGAAAAACTGTCTTTT. This encodes CASSQGQTTNEKLSF.

This clonotype was seen at least ten times. The chain uses TRBV27 and TRBJ1-5; TRBD1 is a possible D gene (5 bases). The CDR3 covers 13 residues. V was pared by 1 base and J by 7 bases, with 8 bases between. Germline CDR1 reads MNHEY; CDR2 reads SMNVEV (reference sequence). DNA for the CDR3: TGTGCCAGCAGTTTATGGAGGGACCAGCCCCAGCATTTT. It translates to CASSLWRDQPQHF.

With regard to this clonotype: One end of the junction is discordant with germline, which a read error may explain. V usage is TRBV2 and J usage is TRBJ2-4; D may be TRBD2 (5 bases). The V gene's germline CDR1 is SNHLY and CDR2 FYNNEI. The length of the CDR3 is 14 residues. The CDR3 DNA reads TGTGCCAGCAGAGAAGGCGGGGCCAAAAACATTCAGTACTTC. It yields the protein CASREGGAKNIQYF.

The chain links TRBV9 to TRBJ2-7; a possible D gene is TRBD1 (5 bases). Germline values: CDR1 SGDLS, CDR2 YYNGEE. The CDR3 consists of 14 residues. Trimming took 4 bases from V and 1 from J, leaving 12 bases between them. CDR3 DNA sequence: TGTGCCAGCAGCCCACCCGACAGATCCTACGAGCAGTACTTC. Residues: CASSPPDRSYEQYF.

This clonotype was seen a few times. The junction does not match germline at one end; this may be a read error. The chain links TRBV7-6 to TRBJ2-5; TRBD1 matches at 7 bases. The germline V gene encodes CDR1 SGHVS and CDR2 FNYEAQ. The CDR3 consists of 16 residues. The CDR3 sequence is CASSLSRTGPQVTQYF. The CDR3 DNA reads as TGTGCCAGCAGCTTGTCCCGGACAGGACCGCAAGTGACCCAGTACTTC.

This chain's CDR3 is CASSLDPTSGVSQYF. The CDR3 coding sequence is TGTGCCAGCAGCTTAGATCCGACTAGCGGGGTTTCGCAGTACTTC. J is TRBJ2-5 and V is TRBV7-6, with 11 bases that match TRBD2. Germline V gene data show CDR1 as SGHVS and CDR2 as FNYEAQ. This CDR3 region has 15 residues. V trimming: 1 base; J trimming: 11 bases; junction bases outside the gene matches: 9. Together with reference TRBV7-6 and TRBJ2-5, the CDR3 gives the full variable domain: GAGVSQSPRYKVTKRGQDVALRCDPISGHVSLYWYRQALGQGPEFLTYFNYEAQQDKSGLPNDRFSAERPEGSISTLTIQRTEQRDSAMYRCASSLDPTSGVSQYFGPGTRLLVL.

V and J are TRBV5-1 and TRBJ2-3; tentative D call: TRBD1 (5 bases). The germline V gene has CDR1 SGHRS and CDR2 YFSETQ. V shed 7 bases and J shed 2 bases, with 11 bases lying between them. The CDR3 totals 13 residues. Here the CDR3 reads CASGDSPTDTQYF. The CDR3 DNA reads TGCGCCAGCGGAGACAGTCCCACAGATACGCAGTATTTT.

The chain recombines TRBV15 with TRBJ2-3; maybe TRBD2 (6 bases). CDR3 length: 14 amino acids. V lost 5 bases to trimming and J lost 4 bases, with 13 bases between them. Germline values: CDR1 LNHNV, CDR2 YYDKDF (reference sequence). The CDR3 DNA is TGTGCCACCAGCCCCCGGAGGGAGGCAGATACGCAGTATTTT. It yields the protein CATSPRREADTQYF.

The V and J genes are TRBV28 and TRBJ2-1, with a weak D call TRBD1 (6 bases). Trimming took 1 base from V and 9 from J, leaving 16 bases between them. The germline V gene has CDR1 MDHEN and CDR2 SYDVKM. There are 15 residues in the CDR3. CDR3 in DNA: TGTGCCAGCAGTTTATATTCAGGGGAGACCCGTGAGCAGTTCTTC. Its protein is CASSLYSGETREQFF. The full variable domain, rest sourced from reference TRBV28 and TRBJ2-1, is DVKVTQSSRYLVKRTGEKVFLECVQDMDHENMFWYRQDPGLGLRLIYFSYDVKMKEKGDIPEGYSVSREKKERFSLILESASTNQTSMYLCASSLYSGETREQFFGPGTRLTVL.

V gene TRBV28 combines with J gene TRBJ1-1; D is unresolved. Germline assignment: CDR1 MDHEN and CDR2 SYDVKM. The CDR3 loop spans 15 amino acids. V was cut by 5 bases and J by 4 bases, with 17 bases left in between. The CDR3 region has the DNA TGTGCCAGCAGTACCCCCGGAAGTGCTGGCACTGAAGCTTTCTTT. It specifies CASSTPGSAGTEAFF.

This clonotype was recorded a few times. The chain recombines TRBV10-3 with TRBJ1-6; 8 positions agree with TRBD1. Germline values: CDR1 ENHRY, CDR2 SYGVKD. The CDR3 loop spans 13 amino acids. Losses at the gene ends were 10 bases for V and 9 bases for J; bases not matched to a gene: 8. For the CDR3, the DNA is TGTGCCACCCAGACAGGGGATGGTTCACCCCTCCACTTT. It codes for CATQTGDGSPLHF.

This clonotype was detected a few times. The chain combines TRBV9 with TRBJ1-2, with TRBD1 identical over 8 bases. The CDR3 is 14 residues long. The junction had 6 bases not matched to a gene; V was cut back by 3 bases and J by 5 bases. CDR1 is SGDLS, CDR2 YYNGEE, per germline. The CDR3 spells CASSASGGPYGYTF. CDR3 nucleotides: TGTGCCAGCAGCGCCTCAGGGGGCCCTTATGGCTACACCTTC.

Ten or more counts support this clonotype. J is TRBJ1-1 and V is TRBV12-3 or TRBV12-4; D unresolved. The CDR3 is 13 residues long. Trimming shortened V by 2 bases and J by 4 bases, and 8 bases separated the two germline ends. The CDR3 here is CASSLTGSTEAFF. CDR3 bases: TGTGCCAGCAGTTTAACCGGGAGCACTGAAGCTTTCTTT.

The V call is TRBV7-2, the J call TRBJ2-2; TRBD1 might be the D (6 bases). The germline V gene encodes CDR1 SGHTA and CDR2 FQGNSA. The ends were cut back, 10 bases at V and 6 bases at J, with 15 bases in the middle. The CDR3 consists of 13 residues. The CDR3 DNA sequence: TGTGCCACGCAAAACAGGGACGCCGGGGAGCTGTTTTTT. Translation gives CATQNRDAGELFF.

CDR3 protein: CASSLVPTGMGTDTQYF. CDR3 nucleotide sequence: TGTGCCAGCAGCTTAGTGCCGACAGGGATGGGCACAGATACGCAGTATTTT. The genes are TRBV11-2 and TRBJ2-3, with 7 bases identical to TRBD1. The CDR3 is 17 amino acids. The germline CDR1 and CDR2 sequences are SGHAT and FQNNGV. Trimming removed 1 base from V and 1 base from J; junction bases left unmatched: 8.

The genes are TRBV20-1 and TRBJ2-1; 10 bases map to TRBD1. The germline V gene has CDR1 DFQATT and CDR2 SNEGSKA (reference sequence). J was trimmed by 6 bases and V by 6 bases; bases with no gene match: 5. The length of the CDR3 is 13 residues. The DNA of the CDR3 is TGCAGTGCCGACCGGACAGGGGGCAATGAGCAGTTCTTC. Translated, it gives CSADRTGGNEQFF.

The sample holds a few counts of this clonotype. The rearrangement uses TRBV6-2 or TRBV6-3 and TRBJ2-1, with TRBD2 identical over 9 bases. This CDR3 is 14 amino acids long. Unmatched junction bases numbered 8, after V lost 5 bases and J lost 9 bases. Germline V lookup: CDR1 MNHEY, CDR2 SVGEGT. This chain's CDR3 is CASSSSGSGSEQFF. In nucleotides, the CDR3 is TGTGCCAGCAGTAGTAGCGGGAGTGGAAGTGAGCAGTTCTTC.

About this clonotype itself: This sequence may be a read error, since a much larger clone differs from it by one base. The chain joins TRBV7-7 to TRBJ2-3; no firm D call. The CDR3 covers 15 residues. CDR1 is SSHAT, CDR2 FNYEAQ, per germline (reference sequence). CDR3 protein: CAGSLPPTFTDTQYF. CDR3 nucleotide sequence: TGTGCTGGCAGCCTACCCCCAACCTTCACAGATACGCAGTATTTT.

This chain joins TRBV11-3 and TRBJ2-7; unclear D gene. Germline V gene lookup returns CDR1 SGHNT and CDR2 YENEEA. Deletions cut 1 base from V and 7 bases from J, with 11 bases between. The CDR3 is 13 amino acids. CDR3 residues: CASSLGTTLEQYF. CDR3 bases: TGTGCCAGCAGCTTAGGCACTACCCTAGAGCAGTACTTC.

This clonotype came up many times. The CDR3 loop reads CASSSGGEQFF. The CDR3 DNA sequence: TGTGCCAGCAGCTCGGGGGGTGAGCAGTTCTTC. This sequence joins TRBV7-3 and TRBJ2-1; 7 nucleotides line up with TRBD2. The V and J ends lost 4 bases and 9 bases, in that order; junction bases with no gene match: 0. The CDR3 spans 11 residues. CDR1 is SGHTA, CDR2 FQGTGA, per germline.

This clonotype showed up just a few times. The gene calls are TRBV7-3 and TRBJ2-7; D is perhaps TRBD2 (5 bases). The CDR3 is made up of 16 amino acids. The V end was cut by 5 bases, the J end by 0 bases, with 17 bases between. CDR1 is SGHTA, CDR2 FQGTGA, per germline. CDR3: CASSPWPRGSSYEQYF. Here the CDR3 DNA reads TGTGCCAGCAGCCCTTGGCCGCGAGGGTCCTCCTACGAGCAGTACTTC. Together with reference TRBV7-3 and TRBJ2-7, the CDR3 gives the full variable domain: GAGVSQTPSNKVTEKGKYVELRCDPISGHTALYWYRQSLGQGPEFLIYFQGTGAADDSGLPNDRFFAVRPEGSVSTLKIQRTERGDSAVYLCASSPWPRGSSYEQYFGPGTRLTVT.

V and J are TRBV7-9 and TRBJ2-1, with TRBD2 matching over 10 bases. The germline V gene encodes CDR1 SEHNR and CDR2 FQNEAQ (reference sequence). The CDR3 loop spans 18 amino acids. The trim removed 0 bases at V and 7 bases at J, leaving 12 bases unmatched. CDR3 in amino acids: CASSLAGLSGRGVNEQFF. The CDR3 DNA follows: TGTGCCAGCAGCTTAGCGGGACTCAGCGGGAGGGGAGTAAATGAGCAGTTCTTC.

V is TRBV5-1 and J is TRBJ2-1; no definite D call. Deletions cut 2 bases from V and 1 base from J, with 1 base between. The CDR3 totals 12 residues. Germline V gene lookup returns CDR1 SGHRS and CDR2 YFSETQ. In DNA, the CDR3 is TGCGCCAGCAGCTTTTCCTACAATGAGCAGTTCTTC. Protein product: CASSFSYNEQFF.

This clonotype was recorded at least ten times. The gene calls are TRBV9 and TRBJ2-1; D may be TRBD1 (6 bases). V was pared by 4 bases and J by 5 bases, with 16 bases between. The CDR3 totals 15 residues. CDR1 is SGDLS and CDR2 is YYNGEE in the germline V gene. The CDR3 region has the DNA TGTGCCAGCAGCCCGCGAGGGACATCTAACAATGAGCAGTTCTTC. Translating gives CASSPRGTSNNEQFF.

In this sample, this clonotype is medium-sized. As DNA, the CDR3 is TGTGCCAGCAGTTTAGCGGGGATCCAGGCGCGGTTCTTC. Encoded protein: CASSLAGIQARFF. The chain has TRBV12-3 or TRBV12-4 and TRBJ2-1; no reliable D call. V was clipped by 0 bases and J by 15 bases, with 15 bases between them. The CDR3 runs to 13 residues.

CDR3: CAIPYPSDRAPNEQFF. Here the CDR3 DNA reads TGCGCCATCCCGTACCCCTCGGACAGGGCCCCCAATGAGCAGTTCTTC. This chain uses TRBV5-1 with TRBJ2-1, with 8 bases aligning to TRBD1. The CDR3 is made up of 16 amino acids. V lost 9 bases to trimming and J lost 6 bases; unmatched junction nucleotides: 17. Germline CDR1 and CDR2: SGHRS and YFSETQ.

Concerning this clonotype itself: One base away lies a much larger clone, so this may be a sequencing read error. J is TRBJ2-3 and V is TRBV10-3; maybe TRBD1 (6 bases). Trimming removed 8 bases from V and 2 bases from J, with 17 bases in between. The CDR3 is made up of 15 amino acids. Germline V gene lookup returns CDR1 ENHRY and CDR2 SYGVKD. CDR3 DNA: TGTGCCATCGAGGACAGCGCACTCAACACAGATACGCAGTATTTT. Protein sequence: CAIEDSALNTDTQYF.